This T cell receptor (beta chain) originates from a study of beta chain features in type 1 diabetes. Study conclusions and caveats: Although PCR might favor shorter templates, it would do so equally in patients and controls. Shortening of TCRB CDR3s, moderate but significant, appeared in all four CD4+ subsets of Type 1 diabetes patients.

Turning to this clone: What it binds is unknown.

One heparinised blood draw averaging about 110 mL was given by each donor. Of the isolated RNA, all was reverse transcribed, and so the sequenced material was expressed TCRB transcripts. The protocol was immunoSEQ multiplex PCR, while the TCRdb copy is restricted to in-frame clones and leaves out a portion. The sample has 600,000 to 750,000 clones, 9.5% to 15% seen once; the top ten hold approximately 0.11%. Material: naive CD4+ T cells from blood. This TCR derives from a man aged 30-40 years with type 1 diabetes.

The CDR3 DNA reads as TGTGCCAGCAGCCCCGGGACAGGGCAAGAGACCCAGTACTTC. Residues: CASSPGTGQETQYF. The chain employs TRBV11-2 and TRBJ2-5; 9 positions match TRBD1. Germline V gives CDR1 SGHAT, CDR2 FQNNGV. This CDR3 has 14 amino acids. The V gene end was trimmed by 5 bases and the J gene end by 2 bases; junction bases not matched to a gene: 3.